The next 30 T cell receptor beta chains were all read from a single sample in a study of OX40 agonist ivuxolimab in advanced cancers. This table comes from immunoSEQ multiplex PCR, and its TCRdb copy is limited to in-frame clones, with some not included. The data contain around 50,000 clones, about 87% of them singletons. The sample consisted of CD4+ or CD8+ T cells sorted from blood, taken in a trial of the OX40 agonist ivuxolimab. Receptors were obtained from an adult with an advanced solid tumor such as melanoma, head and neck, liver or kidney cancer.

There are a few counts of this clone. V and J are TRBV11-1 and TRBJ1-4, with 7 positions matching TRBD1. Per the germline V gene, CDR1 is SGHAT and CDR2 is FQDESV (reference sequence). Losses at the gene ends were 0 bases for V and 12 bases for J; bases not matched to a gene: 7. The CDR3 is made up of 14 amino acids. For the CDR3, the DNA is TGTGCCAGCAGCTTAGCGGACAGGATTGGACAACTGTTTTTT. This translates into CASSLADRIGQLFF.

The chain is built from TRBV6-1 and TRBJ2-7, with D possibly being TRBD1 (6 bases). Deletions cut 2 bases from V and 1 base from J, with 15 bases between. Germline loops: CDR1 MNHNS, CDR2 SASEGT. CDR3 length: 16 amino acids. The CDR3 protein is CASSELGHRASYEQYF. The CDR3 nucleotides read TGTGCCAGCAGTGAATTGGGTCACAGGGCATCCTACGAGCAGTACTTC.

This chain connects TRBV18 to TRBJ2-5, with TRBD1 as a possible D gene (6 bases). Germline CDR1 and CDR2: KGHSH and LQKENI. Trimming left V 3 bases short and J 5 bases short, with 13 bases between. The CDR3 extends over 14 amino acids. The CDR3 coding sequence is TGTGCCAGCTCACCTGGGCCCCAGGGGGAGACCCAGTACTTC. Translated: CASSPGPQGETQYF.

The chain combines TRBV7-6 with TRBJ2-5; D tentatively fits TRBD1 or TRBD2 (6 bases each). Trimming left V 1 base short and J 4 bases short, with 13 bases between. The CDR3 is 15 amino acids. Germline loops: CDR1 SGHVS, CDR2 FNYEAQ. The CDR3 loop is CASSLGGRGGETQYF. CDR3 sequence (DNA): TGTGCCAGCAGCTTAGGGGGGCGGGGAGGAGAGACCCAGTACTTC.

The gene calls are TRBV7-8 and TRBJ2-5, with no clear D. V lost 1 base and J 2 bases, leaving 11 bases between the germline ends. The CDR3 sequence is 15 residues long. CDR1 SGHVS and CDR2 FQNEAQ come from the germline V gene. CDR3 sequence reads: CASSLVQTLQETQYF. The CDR3 nucleotides read TGTGCCAGCAGCTTAGTCCAGACACTTCAAGAGACCCAGTACTTC.

The chain recombines TRBV9 with TRBJ1-6; D perhaps matches TRBD1 (5 bases). V gave up 4 bases and J gave up 7 bases, with 27 bases separating them. CDR3 length: 19 amino acids. Germline V gene lookup returns CDR1 SGDLS and CDR2 YYNGEE. DNA of the CDR3: TGTGCCAGCAGCCTTACGTCGAGGGCAGGGAAGGGTGGGAATTCACCCCTCCACTTT. This sequence encodes CASSLTSRAGKGGNSPLHF. Looking up the rest from reference TRBV9 and TRBJ1-6 gives the full variable domain: DSGVTQTPKHLITATGQRVTLRCSPRSGDLSVYWYQQSLDQGLQFLIQYYNGEERAKGNILERFSAQQFPDLHSELNLSSLELGDSALYFCASSLTSRAGKGGNSPLHFGNGTRLTVT.

The chain joins TRBV9 to TRBJ2-2, with TRBD1 matching over 7 bases. Germline-derived CDR1 and CDR2 are SGDLS and YYNGEE. V gave up 4 bases and J gave up 7 bases; unmatched junction bases: 13. The CDR3 contains 16 residues. The CDR3 sequence is CASSPQTGTEYGELFF. CDR3 in DNA: TGTGCCAGCAGCCCTCAGACCGGGACAGAGTACGGGGAGCTGTTTTTT. The full variable domain, with the rest looked up from reference TRBV9 and TRBJ2-2, is DSGVTQTPKHLITATGQRVTLRCSPRSGDLSVYWYQQSLDQGLQFLIQYYNGEERAKGNILERFSAQQFPDLHSELNLSSLELGDSALYFCASSPQTGTEYGELFFGEGSRLTVL.

The CDR3 DNA reads TGTGCCAGCAGCGTAGGGACAACAACTAATGAAAAACTGTTTTTT. Encoded protein: CASSVGTTTNEKLFF. V gene TRBV9 combines with J gene TRBJ1-4, with D perhaps matching TRBD1 (5 bases). The germline CDR1 and CDR2 sequences are SGDLS and YYNGEE. This CDR3 spans 15 amino acids. The V gene lost 0 bases and the J gene lost 0 bases, with 6 bases spanning the gap.

This chain connects TRBV19 to TRBJ2-1; unclear D gene. Trimming cost V 1 base and J 0 bases, with 7 bases left between them. Germline values: CDR1 LNHDA, CDR2 SQIVND (reference sequence). CDR3 length: 15 amino acids. As DNA, the CDR3 is TGTGCCAGTAGTATAGGGTTAAGCTCCTACAATGAGCAGTTCTTC. Residues: CASSIGLSSYNEQFF.

This chain links TRBV28 with TRBJ1-3; 9 nucleotides align to TRBD1. The CDR3 is 18 amino acids. Per the germline V gene, CDR1 is MDHEN and CDR2 is SYDVKM. After removal of 10 bases from V and 0 bases from J, the junction contained 16 bases not matched to a gene. The CDR3 DNA follows: TGTGCCACCGAAAGGACAGGGGTGACTCTGAGCTCTGGAAACACCATATATTTT. It codes for CATERTGVTLSSGNTIYF.

The chain combines TRBV5-1 with TRBJ2-1, with TRBD1 matching 11 bases. Germline V gives CDR1 SGHRS, CDR2 YFSETQ. The CDR3 spans 16 residues. V gave up 6 bases and J gave up 6 bases; unmatched junction bases: 11. The DNA of the CDR3 is TGCGCCAGCATCCTAACTGTAGGACAGGGGGCCAATGAGCAGTTCTTC. Translated, it gives CASILTVGQGANEQFF.

The count of this clone is one. This rearrangement joins TRBV19 to TRBJ2-7; TRBD1 matches 8 bases. The V and J ends lost 7 bases and 2 bases, in that order; junction bases with no gene match: 7. Germline CDR1 LNHDA, CDR2 SQIVND (reference sequence). This CDR3 is 14 amino acids long. The CDR3 nucleotides read TGTGCCAGTACCCCGGGGACAGGACCCTACGAGCAGTACTTC. Protein: CASTPGTGPYEQYF.

This chain joins TRBV2 and TRBJ2-7; 8 bases line up with TRBD1. The CDR3 sequence is 16 residues long. Germline V lookup: CDR1 SNHLY, CDR2 FYNNEI. Unmatched junction bases numbered 10, after V lost 4 bases and J lost 2 bases. Here the CDR3 DNA reads TGTGCCAGCAGTGGCGGACAGGGAGGTCTCGCCTACGAGCAGTACTTC. This codes for CASSGGQGGLAYEQYF.

This clone was seen only once. V is TRBV30 and J is TRBJ2-5; 9 bases map to TRBD1. Germline lookup yields CDR1 GTSNPN and CDR2 SVGIG (reference sequence). This CDR3 has 12 residues. With 7 bases clipped from V and 5 bases from J, the junction kept 5 bases outside the gene matches. The CDR3 reads CALGQGIETQYF. CDR3 DNA: TGTGCCTTAGGACAGGGGATCGAGACCCAGTACTTC.

The chain is built from TRBV4-3 and TRBJ1-1; D gene uncertain. The germline V and J ends were trimmed by 1 base and 4 bases, with 13 bases remaining between them. The CDR3 consists of 15 residues. The germline gives CDR1 LGHNA, CDR2 YSLEER. Here the CDR3 reads CASSQGSRSFTEAFF. As DNA, the CDR3 is TGCGCCAGCAGCCAAGGAAGCAGGAGCTTCACTGAAGCTTTCTTT.

The DNA of the CDR3 is TGTGCCAGCAGCTCCGGACAGGTCTACGAGCAGTACTTC. Translating gives CASSSGQVYEQYF. The V and J genes are TRBV7-6 and TRBJ2-7, with 7 nucleotides matching TRBD1. CDR3 length: 13 amino acids. Germline loops: CDR1 SGHVS, CDR2 FNYEAQ. V shed 4 bases, J shed 3 bases, and the junction held 3 bases outside the gene matches.

The chain links TRBV7-9 to TRBJ2-4; the D gene is possibly TRBD2 (5 bases). This CDR3 has 16 amino acids. The germline gives CDR1 SEHNR, CDR2 FQNEAQ (reference sequence). Trimming removed 1 base at V and 3 bases at J, with 13 bases between. The CDR3, as DNA: TGTGCCAGCAGCTTAGAGGAGGACCTTGTCAAAAACATTCAGTACTTC. The encoded protein is CASSLEEDLVKNIQYF.

The chain combines TRBV4-1 with TRBJ1-1; D unresolved. This CDR3 region has 14 residues. V was shortened by 4 bases and J by 6 bases, with 15 bases between the two germline ends. Per germline, CDR1 MGHRA and CDR2 YSYEKL. CDR3 amino acids: CASSPARVSPEAFF. CDR3 sequence (DNA): TGCGCCAGCAGCCCCGCAAGGGTTTCACCTGAAGCTTTCTTT.

The rearrangement links TRBV9 to TRBJ2-7, with 8 bases fitting TRBD2. CDR3 length: 16 residues. In germline, CDR1 is SGDLS, CDR2 YYNGEE. Trimming at V came to 4 bases and at J to 5 bases, leaving 14 bases not matched to a gene. In DNA, the CDR3 is TGTGCCAGCAGCCCTCCCGGTGGCGGGGGGTTCGACGAGCAGTACTTC. It specifies CASSPPGGGGFDEQYF.

V and J are TRBV7-2 and TRBJ2-7; perhaps TRBD2 as D (6 bases). CDR1 and CDR2 (germline): SGHTA, FQGNSA. The CDR3 totals 17 residues. Deletions cut 5 bases from V and 0 bases from J, with 20 bases between. CDR3 in amino acids: CASSPTLPGDISYEQYF. In nucleotides, the CDR3 is TGTGCCAGCAGCCCAACTCTTCCGGGGGATATCTCCTACGAGCAGTACTTC.

CDR3 nucleotide sequence: TGTGCCAGCAGCGTAGGGGACAGTCAGAGCGGGGGAAGTTACACCTTC. Translation: CASSVGDSQSGGSYTF. The V call is TRBV9, the J call TRBJ1-2; 7 nucleotides match TRBD1. The V gene's germline CDR1 is SGDLS and CDR2 YYNGEE. CDR3 length equals 16 residues. The V and J ends lost 0 bases and 11 bases, in that order; junction bases with no gene match: 16.

DNA of the CDR3: TGTGCCAGTTTTCAGGGGGGCCACGGGGAGCTGTTTTTT. It yields the protein CASFQGGHGELFF. The chain couples TRBV28 to TRBJ2-2, with TRBD1 as a possible D gene (7 bases). With 9 bases removed from V and 7 bases from J, the gap between germline ends came to 15 bases. CDR1 is MDHEN, CDR2 SYDVKM, per germline. The CDR3 loop spans 13 amino acids.

The rearrangement uses TRBV10-3 and TRBJ1-4; no clear D gene. CDR1 and CDR2 from the germline V gene are ENHRY and SYGVKD. The length of the CDR3 is 15 residues. The V end was cut by 2 bases, the J end by 4 bases, with 11 bases between. CDR3 sequence: CAISELPDGNEKLFF. Written as DNA, the CDR3 is TGTGCCATCAGTGAGCTCCCCGACGGTAATGAAAAACTGTTTTTT.

This rearrangement joins TRBV7-9 to TRBJ1-1; 7 bases are a match to TRBD1. This CDR3 region has 14 residues. CDR1 and CDR2 from the germline V gene are SEHNR and FQNEAQ (reference sequence). After removal of 5 bases from V and 4 bases from J, the junction contained 7 bases not matched to a gene. CDR3 amino acids: CASSPPRGITEAFF. The DNA of the CDR3 is TGTGCCAGCAGCCCACCCAGGGGGATCACTGAAGCTTTCTTT.

This clone has more than one count but fewer than ten. The chain employs TRBV7-9 and TRBJ1-1; D unresolved. V gave up 1 base and J gave up 8 bases, with 11 bases separating them. CDR3 size: 13 residues. Germline V CDR1 and CDR2: SEHNR, FQNEAQ (reference sequence). The CDR3 DNA reads as TGTGCCAGCAGCTTAGGCCCGGGGATGGAAGCTTTCTTT. Its protein product is CASSLGPGMEAFF.

The chain combines TRBV14 with TRBJ2-3; the D is unclear. Germline V gene data show CDR1 as SGHDN and CDR2 as FVKESK. This CDR3 is built from 17 residues. The V end was cut by 1 base, the J end by 2 bases, with 16 bases between. For the CDR3, the DNA is TGTGCCAGCAGCCAAGCCCCGCTAATAACCTTCACAGATACGCAGTATTTT. Amino acid sequence: CASSQAPLITFTDTQYF. The entire variable domain, with the rest obtained from reference TRBV14 and TRBJ2-3, is as follows: EAGVTQFPSHSVIEKGQTVTLRCDPISGHDNLYWYRRVMGKEIKFLLHFVKESKQDESGMPNNRFLAERTGGTYSTLKVQPAELEDSGVYFCASSQAPLITFTDTQYFGPGTRLTVL.

The chain couples TRBV27 to TRBJ2-2; D uncertain. V was cut by 5 bases and J by 11 bases, with 15 bases left in between. Germline CDR1 MNHEY, CDR2 SMNVEV (reference sequence). The CDR3 has 13 residues. CDR3 amino acids: CASSAHLRSELFF. The CDR3 DNA reads as TGTGCCAGCAGTGCTCACCTCAGGTCAGAGCTGTTTTTT.

This rearrangement joins TRBV2 to TRBJ1-4; tentative D call: TRBD1 (6 bases). The V gene's germline CDR1 is SNHLY and CDR2 FYNNEI. The CDR3 contains 17 residues. Trimming removed 5 bases from V and 4 bases from J, with 20 bases in between. Here the CDR3 reads CASSLLVGASGNEKLFF. CDR3 in DNA: TGTGCCAGCAGTTTACTTGTGGGGGCGTCGGGTAATGAAAAACTGTTTTTT.

The V call is TRBV18, the J call TRBJ2-7, with TRBD2 matching over 7 bases. V lost 0 bases and J lost 0; bases outside the gene matches: 5. CDR1 and CDR2 from the germline V gene are KGHSH and LQKENI. CDR3 length equals 16 residues. DNA for the CDR3: TGTGCCAGCTCACCACCGGCGGGAGTAAGCTCCTACGAGCAGTACTTC. Its translation is CASSPPAGVSSYEQYF. The entire variable domain, with the rest obtained from reference TRBV18 and TRBJ2-7, is as follows: NAGVMQNPRHLVRRRGQEARLRCSPMKGHSHVYWYRQLPEEGLKFMVYLQKENIIDESGMPKERFSAEFPKEGPSILRIQQVVRGDSAAYFCASSPPAGVSSYEQYFGPGTRLTVT.

This sequence joins TRBV27 and TRBJ2-7; 7 nucleotides agree with TRBD1. The germline gives CDR1 MNHEY, CDR2 SMNVEV (reference sequence). CDR3 length: 13 residues. V lost 3 bases and J lost 4; bases outside the gene matches: 3. The CDR3 reads CASSFYRGYEQYF. CDR3 coding DNA: TGTGCCAGCAGTTTCTACAGGGGTTACGAGCAGTACTTC.